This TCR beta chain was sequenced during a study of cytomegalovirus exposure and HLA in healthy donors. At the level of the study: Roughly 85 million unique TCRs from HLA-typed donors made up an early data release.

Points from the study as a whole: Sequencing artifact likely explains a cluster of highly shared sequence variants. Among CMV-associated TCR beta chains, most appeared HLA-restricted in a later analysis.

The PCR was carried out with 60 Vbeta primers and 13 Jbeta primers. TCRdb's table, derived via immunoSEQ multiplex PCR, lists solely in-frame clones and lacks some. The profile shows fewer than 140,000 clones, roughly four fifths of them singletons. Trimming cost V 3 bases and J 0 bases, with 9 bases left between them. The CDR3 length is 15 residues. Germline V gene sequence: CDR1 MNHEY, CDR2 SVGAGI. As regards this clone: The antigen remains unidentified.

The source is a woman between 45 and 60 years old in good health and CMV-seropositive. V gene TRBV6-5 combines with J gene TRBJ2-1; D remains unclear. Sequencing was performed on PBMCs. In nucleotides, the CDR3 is TGTGCCAGCAGTTATAGTGCCGTCTCCTACAATGAGCAGTTCTTC. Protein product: CASSYSAVSYNEQFF.